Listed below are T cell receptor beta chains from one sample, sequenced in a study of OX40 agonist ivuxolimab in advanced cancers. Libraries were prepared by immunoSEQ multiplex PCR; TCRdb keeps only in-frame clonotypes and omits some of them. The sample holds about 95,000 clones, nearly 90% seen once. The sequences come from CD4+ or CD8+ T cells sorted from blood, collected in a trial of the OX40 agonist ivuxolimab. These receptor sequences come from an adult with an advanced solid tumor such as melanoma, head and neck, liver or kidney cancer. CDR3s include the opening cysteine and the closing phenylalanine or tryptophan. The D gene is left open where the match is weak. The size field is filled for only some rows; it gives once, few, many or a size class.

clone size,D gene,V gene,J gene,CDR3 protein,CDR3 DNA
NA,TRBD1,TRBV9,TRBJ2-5,CASSVDRGQETQYF,TGTGCCAGCAGCGTAGACAGGGGGCAAGAGACCCAGTACTTC
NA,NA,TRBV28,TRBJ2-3,CASSRTPPATQYF,TGTGCCAGCAGTCGGACTCCTCCGGCTACGCAGTATTTT
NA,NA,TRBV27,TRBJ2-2,CASRYGGLENTGELFF,TGTGCCAGCAGGTATGGAGGGCTGGAGAACACCGGGGAGCTGTTTTTT
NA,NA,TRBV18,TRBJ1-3,CASSPTPLLGNTIYF,TGTGCCAGCTCACCAACCCCCCTCCTCGGAAACACCATATATTTT
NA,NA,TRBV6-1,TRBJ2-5,CASSEERQTNHQYF,TGTGCCAGCAGTGAAGAACGGCAGACAAACCACCAGTACTTC
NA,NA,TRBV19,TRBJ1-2,CASTSSGDLYGYTF,TGTGCCAGTACCTCCAGTGGGGACCTCTATGGCTACACCTTC
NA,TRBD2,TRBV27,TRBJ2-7,CASSLVLGSGYEQYF,TGTGCCAGCAGTTTAGTTCTCGGTAGCGGGTACGAGCAGTACTTC
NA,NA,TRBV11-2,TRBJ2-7,CASSLGGARTYEQYF,TGTGCCAGCAGCTTAGGGGGGGCGCGAACTTACGAGCAGTACTTC
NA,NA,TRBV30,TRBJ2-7,CAWIGTARPKQYF,TGTGCCTGGATAGGGACCGCAAGGCCTAAGCAGTACTTC
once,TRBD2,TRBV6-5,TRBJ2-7,CASSPGLAVTYEQYF,TGTGCCAGCAGTCCGGGACTAGCGGTAACCTACGAGCAGTACTTC
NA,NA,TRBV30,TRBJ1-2,CAWTETGADRGYGYTF,TGTGCCTGGACCGAAACCGGGGCAGACAGAGGCTATGGCTACACCTTC
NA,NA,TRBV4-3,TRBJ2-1,CASSQDLPLDRFF,TGCGCCAGCAGCCAAGATCTACCCCTGGATCGGTTCTTC
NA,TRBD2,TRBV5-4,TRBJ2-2,CASSPNSGRSSGELFF,TGTGCCAGCAGCCCGAATAGCGGGAGGAGCTCCGGGGAGCTGTTTTTT
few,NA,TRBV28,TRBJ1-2,CASSGPQDSNYGYTF,TGTGCCAGCAGCGGACCTCAGGATTCAAACTATGGCTACACCTTC
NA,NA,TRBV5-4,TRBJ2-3,CASSLVRGGGTDTQYF,TGTGCCAGCAGCTTGGTTCGTGGAGGGGGCACAGATACGCAGTATTTT